This is a list of T cell receptor beta chains from one sample in a study of radiation and T cells in renal cell carcinoma. The protocol was immunoSEQ multiplex PCR, while the TCRdb copy is restricted to in-frame clones and leaves out a portion. The table has 40,000 to 60,000 clones, less than 85% seen once. Sequencing used blood, obtained from a patient whose treatment included radiotherapy and nephrectomy. The receptors come from an older woman with renal cell carcinoma. Both conserved end residues are part of each CDR3.

V,J,CDR3
TRBV5-1,TRBJ2-5,CASSLSTQGPETQYF
TRBV4-1,TRBJ1-2,CASSQVHNYGYTF
TRBV19,TRBJ2-5,CASSIVRLAGGPAETQYF
TRBV28,TRBJ2-7,CASSSQGSYEQYF
TRBV7-2,TRBJ1-5,CASSLDYSNQPQHF
TRBV29-1,TRBJ2-1,CSVDGTSGYNEQFF
TRBV13,TRBJ2-3,CASSLSTPGLAGGGTDTQYF
TRBV7-2,TRBJ2-6,CASSLAGRSGANVLTF
TRBV5-1,TRBJ2-3,CASSGSAAGTDTQYF
TRBV18,TRBJ2-7,CASSPGGDEQYF
TRBV7-9,TRBJ1-2,CASSLADNLPRGYTF
TRBV5-1,TRBJ2-6,CASSLGGTGRSGANVLTF
TRBV29-1,TRBJ2-7,CSVEAGSYEQYF
TRBV19,TRBJ2-5,CASSLSPRANQETQYF
TRBV13,TRBJ2-7,CASSLGPGAVEQYF
TRBV4-2,TRBJ2-3,CASSQGLVSDTQYF
TRBV11-3,TRBJ1-1,CASSLDANTEAFF
TRBV6-6,TRBJ2-7,CASRLGRMPPNEQYF
TRBV7-9,TRBJ2-7,CASSVGTGSYEQYF
TRBV5-1,TRBJ1-1,CASSIQGGNTEAFF
TRBV7-3,TRBJ2-3,CASSLTFSGAPSTDTQYF
TRBV5-5,TRBJ1-2,CASSEAVGEMYGYTF
TRBV10-3,TRBJ2-7,CAISESAPRTHYEQYF
TRBV6-1,TRBJ2-4,CASSVQGLAKNIQYF
TRBV5-4,TRBJ2-1,CASSRATSGSSDYNEQFF
TRBV7-9,TRBJ2-3,CASSYSGGADTQYF
TRBV25-1,TRBJ2-7,CASSEWIAGAYEQYF
TRBV5-1,TRBJ2-4,CASSLGQGGTKNIQYF
TRBV19,TRBJ2-7,CASSMGVAGTYEQYF
TRBV5-1,TRBJ1-4,CASSFDGYQANEKLFF
TRBV5-4,TRBJ2-1,CASSLTGSNNEQFF
TRBV13,TRBJ1-4,CASSLRNEKLFF
TRBV4-2,TRBJ2-7,CASSQRASLTYEQYF
TRBV5-1,TRBJ2-1,CASSIGTSNEQFF
TRBV6-1,TRBJ1-1,CASREYEAFF
TRBV7-6,TRBJ2-2,CATQGDTGELFF
TRBV5-4,TRBJ2-7,CASSPGGTEGYEQYF
TRBV30,TRBJ1-4,CAWSSADYEKLFF
TRBV19,TRBJ1-1,CASSIDRSGWTEAFF
TRBV25-1,TRBJ1-1,CASSGREGLISGNVAFF
TRBV29-1,TRBJ2-1,CSVRGQGAGEQFF
TRBV4-1,TRBJ2-1,CASSQDGGAFYEQFF
TRBV4-2,TRBJ2-5,CASSQEQGGETQYF
TRBV6-1,TRBJ1-2,CASSEQAGGDGYTF
TRBV9,TRBJ1-3,CASSAGQGNTIYF
TRBV7-2,TRBJ2-1,CASSNTVSYNEQFF
TRBV30,TRBJ2-3,CAFVLAGDTQYF
TRBV27,TRBJ2-1,CASTVRGHLNEQFF
TRBV19,TRBJ1-5,CASVQGWNQPQHF
TRBV5-6,TRBJ2-7,CASSSDLYEQYF
TRBV20-1,TRBJ1-2,CSASGAAGYTF
TRBV9,TRBJ2-3,CASSLGGGSRGDTQYF